This TCR beta chain derives from a study of T cells in Graves' hyperthyroidism and ophthalmopathy. The study's findings and limits: Blood also showed most of the thyroid clonotypes that were expanded above 0.001.

This clonotype came up a few times. The antigen remains unidentified. Relative to the germline gene, one junction end is altered; a read error may explain this. Individuals with ophthalmopathy presented a Clinical Activity Score of at least 3, a NOSPECS grade of at least 4 and a duration under 3 months. RNA transcripts served as the template for amplifying TCR beta CDR3 regions. TCR CDR3 underwent first-round RT-PCR with the HTBI primer set. TCRdb recomputed calls from the multiplex PCR reads with MiXCR, one row per CDR3 protein. The sample yields 530,000 or so distinct CDR3 sequences, approximately 17% seen once. Germline-derived CDR1 and CDR2 are SSHAT and FNYEAQ (reference sequence). This CDR3 spans 15 amino acids.

This chain connects TRBV7-7 to TRBJ2-7; no clear D. What was sequenced was blood. This receptor was taken from a woman between 18 and 29 years old with Graves' ophthalmopathy. The CDR3 nucleotides read TGTGCTAGCAGCTTAGAAACCGCCGATATATCCGAGCAGTACTTC. Translation gives CASSLETADISEQYF.